The 18 T cell receptor beta chains in this list originate from one sample, sequenced in a study of T cell responses to AZD1222 COVID-19 vaccine (dated by TCRdb to the early 2020s). To prepare the library, the immunoSEQ multiplex PCR assay was applied. The clones in this table, taken by TCRdb from immuneACCESS, are in-frame only. Not every clone is retained; where verified, under half of the shortfall comes from an unresolved V gene, and the cause of the rest is unknown. A total of about 45,000 clones appear in this sample, roughly 77% of them only once. Less than 25% of the sample belongs to the ten largest clones. Sample time point, as interpreted from the label and publication: about 28 days (+/-7) after the second vaccine dose. In the paper's terms, the treatment or condition label means: meningococcal conjugate vaccine given as trial control. The sequences come from peripheral blood, collected 28 days after the second dose of the MenACWY control vaccine. Source of these receptors: an adult who received the MenACWY meningococcal vaccine as a control.

The J gene is TRBJ1-1, the V gene TRBV19, with D perhaps matching TRBD1 (6 bases). Germline CDR1 is LNHDA and CDR2 is SQIVND (reference sequence). Trimming stripped 3 bases from V and 4 bases from J, with 21 bases between. The CDR3 is 17 amino acids. CDR3 DNA: TGTGCCAGTAGTATCCGGGACATCCTCCCGCGCAGCACTGAAGCTTTCTTT. Translated: CASSIRDILPRSTEAFF.

This rearrangement joins TRBV7-7 to TRBJ2-2; 8 bases agree with TRBD1. Germline V gene data show CDR1 as SSHAT and CDR2 as FNYEAQ (reference sequence). V lost 5 bases, J lost 1 base, and 3 bases stayed unmatched. The CDR3 covers 15 residues. The CDR3, as DNA: TGTGCCAGCAGCCTAACAGGGGGGAACACCGGGGAGCTGTTTTTT. Translated: CASSLTGGNTGELFF.

The chain couples TRBV15 to TRBJ1-1; 7 nucleotides line up with TRBD1. Germline CDR1 is LNHNV and CDR2 is YYDKDF (reference sequence). The CDR3 contains 13 residues. The V segment lost 7 bases and the J segment 1 base; nucleotides outside the gene matches: 3. The CDR3 loop reads CATKRDRNTEAFF. CDR3 in DNA: TGTGCCACCAAAAGGGACAGGAACACTGAAGCTTTCTTT.

V and J are TRBV6-1 and TRBJ1-6; D not resolved. The CDR3 covers 16 residues. V dropped 0 bases and J dropped 5 bases, with 11 bases sitting between them. Germline lookup yields CDR1 MNHNS and CDR2 SASEGT. The CDR3 protein is CASSEAQPENNSPLHF. As DNA, the CDR3 is TGTGCCAGCAGTGAAGCGCAACCAGAGAATAATTCACCCCTCCACTTT.

This sequence joins TRBV6-5 and TRBJ1-2; 7 bases map to TRBD1. This CDR3 has 14 amino acids. The junction had 12 bases not matched to a gene; V was cut back by 4 bases and J by 10 bases. From germline, CDR1 is MNHEY and CDR2 SVGAGI. The CDR3 coding sequence is TGTGCCAGCAGTTTCAGGGGGTCGCGAGGGGACTACACCTTC. It is translated as CASSFRGSRGDYTF.

The rearrangement uses TRBV3-1 (or the pseudogene TRBV3-2) and TRBJ1-5; no definite D call. Germline lookup yields CDR1 LGHDT and CDR2 YNNKEL (reference sequence). This CDR3 has 13 amino acids. Trimming left V 4 bases short and J 5 bases short, with 9 bases between. The CDR3 here is CASSLRGHQPQHF. CDR3 coding DNA: TGTGCCAGCAGCCTCCGCGGACATCAGCCCCAGCATTTT.

The V gene is TRBV24-1, the J gene TRBJ2-1; 11 bases are a match to TRBD1. CDR1 and CDR2 from the germline V gene are KGHDR and SFDVKD. Trimming cost V 2 bases and J 8 bases; bases outside gene matches: 7. The length of the CDR3 is 16 residues. CDR3 DNA sequence: TGTGCCACCAGTGATTCCCGGGACAGGGGGTTTCATGAGCAGTTCTTC. Its protein product is CATSDSRDRGFHEQFF.

This chain connects TRBV29-1 to TRBJ2-3, with a possible D match to TRBD1 (6 bases). V lost 6 bases to trimming and J lost 1 base, with 14 bases between them. This CDR3 has 14 amino acids. Germline V gene sequence: CDR1 SQVTM, CDR2 ANQGSEA. CDR3 residues: CSVVVGGGTDTQYF. In DNA form, the CDR3 reads TGCAGCGTCGTTGTAGGGGGAGGCACAGATACGCAGTATTTT.

V and J are TRBV5-1 and TRBJ1-2; TRBD1 might be the D (5 bases). Per the germline V gene, CDR1 is SGHRS and CDR2 is YFSETQ. V was trimmed by 4 bases and J by 3 bases, leaving 10 bases between them. This CDR3 spans 13 amino acids. CDR3 sequence reads: CASSPGQDYGYTF. CDR3 in DNA: TGCGCCAGCAGCCCCGGACAAGACTATGGCTACACCTTC.

The chain is built from TRBV6-1 and TRBJ1-2; no clear D. Trimming cost V 2 bases and J 4 bases, with 17 bases left between them. The CDR3 is made up of 16 amino acids. Germline V lookup: CDR1 MNHNS, CDR2 SASEGT. CDR3 nucleotide sequence: TGTGCCAGCAGTGAAACCCAGACCCTACACCCCTATGGCTACACCTTC. As protein: CASSETQTLHPYGYTF.

This clone was detected only a few times. The V and J genes are TRBV19 and TRBJ2-3, with D possibly called TRBD1 or TRBD2 (5 bases each). Germline V lookup: CDR1 LNHDA, CDR2 SQIVND (reference sequence). The CDR3 has 15 amino acids. Trimming pared 7 bases from V and 0 bases from J, leaving 14 bases between. The CDR3 DNA sequence: TGTGCCAGTAATAAGGGACCTCGTAGCACAGATACGCAGTATTTT. This codes for CASNKGPRSTDTQYF.

This clone was observed a handful of times. CDR3 sequence: CACNGQGNSPLHF. The CDR3 coding sequence is TGTGCCTGTAACGGACAGGGAAATTCACCCCTCCACTTT. The V call is TRBV30, the J call TRBJ1-6, with 8 bases that match TRBD1. Germline V lookup: CDR1 GTSNPN, CDR2 SVGIG (reference sequence). The CDR3 extends over 13 amino acids. J was trimmed by 7 bases and V by 6 bases; bases with no gene match: 5.

The chain combines TRBV2 with TRBJ1-6; D gene ambiguous. Trimming cost V 4 bases and J 2 bases, with 9 bases left between them. Germline values: CDR1 SNHLY, CDR2 FYNNEI. This CDR3 is 15 amino acids long. The CDR3 bases are TGTGCCAGCAGTGCGACTCGGGCCTATAATTCACCCCTCCACTTT. As protein: CASSATRAYNSPLHF.

This sequence joins TRBV19 and TRBJ2-2; 8 nucleotides agree with TRBD2. V lost 9 bases, J lost 5 bases, and 8 bases stayed unmatched. This CDR3 region has 14 residues. Germline lookup yields CDR1 LNHDA and CDR2 SQIVND (reference sequence). Here the CDR3 DNA reads TGTGCCAGCACCGGGGGGGCCAGAACCGGGGAGCTGTTTTTT. Translated: CASTGGARTGELFF.

This clone was seen only once. The V gene is TRBV10-3, the J gene TRBJ2-3; the match to TRBD2 covers 12 bases. Germline CDR1 reads ENHRY; CDR2 reads SYGVKD. The junction had 4 bases not matched to a gene; V was cut back by 6 bases and J by 3 bases. The CDR3 is made up of 15 amino acids. In DNA form, the CDR3 reads TGTGCCATCAGCAGACTAGCGGGAGAGACAGATACGCAGTATTTT. It translates to CAISRLAGETDTQYF.

The gene calls are TRBV28 and TRBJ2-5, with D perhaps assigned TRBD1 or TRBD2 (5 bases each). The germline CDR1 and CDR2 sequences are MDHEN and SYDVKM. This CDR3 is 15 amino acids long. V gave up 5 bases and J gave up 4 bases, with 17 bases separating them. For the CDR3, the DNA is TGTGCCAGCAGTCAACCTCGGGGCGGGCGAGAGACCCAGTACTTC. Protein sequence: CASSQPRGGRETQYF. The full variable domain, completed using reference TRBV28 and TRBJ2-5, is DVKVTQSSRYLVKRTGEKVFLECVQDMDHENMFWYRQDPGLGLRLIYFSYDVKMKEKGDIPEGYSVSREKKERFSLILESASTNQTSMYLCASSQPRGGRETQYFGPGTRLLVL.

This clone appeared a few times. This chain joins TRBV5-1 and TRBJ2-7; D is possibly TRBD1 (6 bases). Germline V lookup: CDR1 SGHRS, CDR2 YFSETQ. CDR3 length equals 15 residues. V lost 0 bases to trimming and J lost 5 bases, with 15 bases between them. CDR3 residues: CASSLEVGATHEQYF. The CDR3 nucleotides are TGCGCCAGCAGCTTGGAGGTGGGGGCGACGCACGAGCAGTACTTC.

V is TRBV6-5 and J is TRBJ1-1; perhaps TRBD1 as D (5 bases). The CDR3 consists of 13 residues. Trimming took off 7 bases at V and 4 bases at J, with 13 bases between the two ends. Germline V gene lookup returns CDR1 MNHEY and CDR2 SVGAGI. The chain's CDR3 is CASTKGLATEAFF. The CDR3 DNA reads as TGTGCCAGCACTAAGGGACTGGCCACTGAAGCTTTCTTT.